Below, one T cell receptor (beta chain) is given with its context. Sequenced by immunoSEQ multiplex PCR; TCRdb stores in-frame clones only, minus some. The data show roughly 56,000 clones, with around nine tenths seen just once and approximately 2.7% held by the top ten. The sample originates from a study of graft-versus-host responses after intestinal transplantation. This receptor was obtained from a human patient who received an intestinal transplant, so some T cells may come from the graft donor. The specimen comprised PBMCs, sampled about 120 days after intestinal transplantation.

CDR3 amino acids: CASSSNQGADTEAFF. The CDR3 nucleotides read TGTGCCAGCAGTTCCAACCAGGGGGCTGACACTGAAGCTTTCTTT. This rearrangement joins TRBV27 to TRBJ1-1, with 8 nucleotides matching TRBD1. The trim removed 4 bases at V and 3 bases at J, leaving 7 bases unmatched. Germline CDR1 and CDR2: MNHEY and SMNVEV (reference sequence). The CDR3 covers 15 residues.